This T cell receptor beta chain is drawn from a study of cytomegalovirus exposure and HLA in healthy donors. Study overall: Among the 350 to 400 donors who were genotyped, about 84% fell in the genetic ancestry cluster that is associated with self-reported Caucasian donors. Findings and limits, study-wide: The study listed approximately 160 cytomegalovirus-associated TCR beta chains. Prior analysis indicated that the majority of TCR beta V segments exhibited productivity approximately 90% or approximately 30% of the time.

A remark on this clone: Its cognate antigen is unknown.

This CDR3 region has 13 residues. Per germline, CDR1 SGHVS and CDR2 FNYEAQ. The V end was cut by 1 base, the J end by 8 bases, with 11 bases between. Samples came from healthy bone marrow donors. The PCR employed 60 Vbeta primers together with 13 Jbeta primers. Profiled with immunoSEQ multiplex PCR; TCRdb holds only in-frame clones, not every one. This table holds about 60,000 clones, 60% to 80% found once. This chain connects TRBV7-6 to TRBJ1-1, with D possibly TRBD1 on 6 matching bases. The specimen was PBMCs. This receptor was obtained from a middle-aged woman in good health and CMV-seropositive. CDR3 amino acids: CASSLVVQGEAFF. The DNA for the CDR3 is TGTGCCAGCAGCTTAGTCGTACAGGGCGAAGCTTTCTTT.